This T cell receptor (beta chain) came from a study of cytomegalovirus exposure and HLA in healthy donors. Study background: A prior analysis found 95 million to 140 million unique TCR beta sequences from 170 million or so T cells.

Germline V lookup: CDR1 LGHNA, CDR2 YNFKEQ. The CDR3 is 14 amino acids. Trimming stripped 4 bases from V and 4 bases from J, with 10 bases between. PCR primers comprised 60 Vbeta and 13 Jbeta primers. Only in-frame clones appear in the TCRdb table, and some are missing; sequencing was by immunoSEQ multiplex PCR. The sample table includes about 140,000 clones. V and J are TRBV4-2 and TRBJ1-4; no definite D call. This sequence originates from a middle-aged man in good health and CMV-seronegative. The sample comprised PBMCs. The CDR3 DNA reads TGTGCCAGCAGCCCCTATGGAGTTAATGAAAAACTGTTTTTT. Protein product: CASSPYGVNEKLFF.